Below, one TCR beta chain is given with its context. The source of the sample is a study of T cell changes during pregnancy in multiple sclerosis. Profiling relied on immunoSEQ multiplex PCR, and the TCRdb table lists in-frame clones only, not all of them. The sample comprises 70,000 to 100,000 clones, just under 95% of which are singletons, and 0.9% to 1.2% rests with the top ten. V lost 2 bases to trimming and J lost 3 bases; unmatched junction nucleotides: 7. The CDR3 is 16 amino acids. CDR1 LNHNV and CDR2 YYDKDF come from the germline V gene (reference sequence). The source material was peripheral blood, sampled in the first trimester of pregnancy. The receptor comes from a female donor with multiple sclerosis, enrolled in a pregnancy study. V usage is TRBV15 and J usage is TRBJ2-3, with 8 bases that match TRBD2. In DNA form, the CDR3 reads TGTGCCACCAGCAGAAAACTAGCGGTAAGGACAGATACGCAGTATTTT. It encodes CATSRKLAVRTDTQYF.